Below are 23 T cell receptor beta chains sequenced from a single sample in a study of shared clonotypes between healthy human individuals. Data came from immunoSEQ multiplex PCR; TCRdb stores just in-frame clones and leaves some out. The sample yields about 2.5 million clones, less than 95% seen once. Sequencing was done on a sample of naive CD4+ T cells from PBMCs. Subset given: CD45RA+ positively selected. Receptors originate from a young man in good health. Some clones in this sample may be carry-over from other donors' samples.

As for this clone: Different DNA sequences within this sample yield the same CDR3. The chain recombines TRBV5-1 with TRBJ1-5; 7 bases align to TRBD1. CDR1 and CDR2 from the germline V gene are SGHRS and YFSETQ. This CDR3 spans 14 amino acids. Trimming at V came to 0 bases and at J to 6 bases, leaving 3 bases not matched to a gene. CDR3 sequence reads: CASSLEQGSQPQHF. CDR3 DNA: TGCGCCAGCAGCTTGGAACAGGGGAGTCAGCCCCAGCATTTT.

This chain joins TRBV5-4 and TRBJ2-1, with TRBD1 identical over 8 bases. This CDR3 contains 13 residues. J lost 8 bases, V lost 4 bases, and 5 bases had no gene match. Germline V lookup: CDR1 SGHNT, CDR2 YYREEE (reference sequence). The CDR3 here is CASSLRQGYEQFF. The CDR3 DNA is TGTGCCAGCAGCCTACGACAGGGGTATGAGCAGTTCTTC.

This clone was detected a few times. The rearrangement links TRBV7-9 to TRBJ1-1; a weak D match, TRBD1 (6 bases). Germline V gene lookup returns CDR1 SEHNR and CDR2 FQNEAQ (reference sequence). V dropped 1 base and J dropped 8 bases, with 11 bases sitting between them. The CDR3 is made up of 13 amino acids. CDR3 region: CASSLEGGREAFF. The CDR3 DNA reads TGTGCCAGCAGCTTAGAAGGGGGGCGAGAAGCTTTCTTT.

The sample holds one count of this clone. This CDR3 reads CAWSLSGGDIQYF. CDR3 nucleotides: TGTGCCTGGTCGCTTAGCGGGGGGGACATTCAGTACTTC. V gene TRBV30 combines with J gene TRBJ2-4, with TRBD2 identical over 11 bases. V was clipped by 5 bases and J by 8 bases; unmatched bases: 5. Germline V gene lookup returns CDR1 GTSNPN and CDR2 SVGIG (reference sequence). The CDR3 sequence is 13 residues long.

V is TRBV5-4 and J is TRBJ2-7, with 7 bases fitting TRBD2. From germline, CDR1 is SGHNT and CDR2 YYREEE (reference sequence). There are 12 residues in the CDR3. The junction had 1 base not matched to a gene; V was cut back by 0 bases and J by 7 bases. The DNA for the CDR3 is TGTGCCAGCAGCTTGGACGGGAGGGAGCAGTACTTC. This gives the protein CASSLDGREQYF. Drawing the rest from reference TRBV5-4 and TRBJ2-7, the complete variable domain is ETGVTQSPTHLIKTRGQQVTLRCSSQSGHNTVSWYQQALGQGPQFIFQYYREEENGRGNFPPRFSGLQFPNYSSELNVNALELDDSALYLCASSLDGREQYFGPGTRLTVT.

V gene TRBV14 combines with J gene TRBJ2-7, with 11 bases lining up with TRBD2. The junction had 7 bases not matched to a gene; V was cut back by 3 bases and J by 6 bases. This CDR3 region has 15 residues. From germline, CDR1 is SGHDN and CDR2 FVKESK. CDR3 DNA: TGTGCCAGCAGCCAGGGACTAGCGGCAGGGATCGAGCAGTACTTC. It encodes CASSQGLAAGIEQYF.

V gene TRBV5-1 combines with J gene TRBJ1-5; a weak D match, TRBD1 (6 bases). The CDR3 extends over 15 amino acids. CDR1 is SGHRS, CDR2 YFSETQ, per germline. The ends were cut back, 4 bases at V and 1 base at J, with 12 bases in the middle. The CDR3 is CASSPGTPSNQPQHF. In DNA form, the CDR3 reads TGCGCCAGCAGCCCGGGGACACCCAGCAATCAGCCCCAGCATTTT.

A note on this clone: Other nucleotide sequences in the sample specify the same CDR3. The J gene is TRBJ2-7, the V gene TRBV5-1; weak D call: TRBD1 (5 bases). The CDR3 sequence is 14 residues long. Germline V CDR1 and CDR2: SGHRS, YFSETQ. V shed 0 bases and J shed 1 base, with 8 bases lying between them. The CDR3 loop reads CASSLGDSSYEQYF. As DNA, the CDR3 is TGCGCCAGCAGCTTGGGCGACAGTTCCTACGAGCAGTACTTC.

Only a few counts were recorded for this clone. The V call is TRBV5-1, the J call TRBJ2-5; D is ambiguous. Per germline, CDR1 SGHRS and CDR2 YFSETQ. Trimming cost V 0 bases and J 2 bases, with 11 bases left between them. The length of the CDR3 is 15 residues. The CDR3 loop is CASSLGPATQETQYF. CDR3 DNA sequence: TGCGCCAGCAGCTTGGGCCCAGCCACTCAAGAGACCCAGTACTTC.

This chain uses TRBV10-3 with TRBJ1-5; D gene uncertain. Trimming took 2 bases from V and 3 from J, leaving 8 bases between them. This CDR3 comprises 14 residues. CDR1 is ENHRY, CDR2 SYGVKD, per germline. CDR3 sequence: CAISERADNQPQHF. Written as DNA, the CDR3 is TGTGCCATCAGTGAGAGGGCAGACAATCAGCCCCAGCATTTT.

This clone appeared a single time. The chain couples TRBV27 to TRBJ2-5; tentative D call: TRBD2 (5 bases). Per the germline V gene, CDR1 is MNHEY and CDR2 is SMNVEV (reference sequence). This CDR3 is built from 18 residues. V lost 1 base to trimming and J lost 6 bases, with 24 bases between them. This chain's CDR3 is CASSLFSVTMGDYQTQYF. The CDR3 coding sequence is TGTGCCAGCAGTTTATTTAGCGTAACGATGGGTGACTATCAGACCCAGTACTTC.

On this clone itself: This sample also contains other DNA sequences that code for the same CDR3. J is TRBJ2-7 and V is TRBV18, with D unclear. The ends were cut back, 3 bases at V and 3 bases at J, with 6 bases in the middle. There are 12 residues in the CDR3. Germline CDR1 reads KGHSH; CDR2 reads LQKENI. CDR3 nucleotides: TGTGCCAGCTCACCGGGGATCTACGAGCAGTACTTC. Its protein product is CASSPGIYEQYF.

The rearrangement uses TRBV27 and TRBJ1-2, with a tentative D call TRBD1 (6 bases). Trimming cost V 1 base and J 8 bases, with 11 bases left between them. The CDR3 length is 13 residues. CDR1 and CDR2 (germline): MNHEY, SMNVEV (reference sequence). The CDR3 loop is CASSLLGGAGYTF. In DNA form, the CDR3 reads TGTGCCAGCAGTTTATTGGGGGGCGCGGGCTACACCTTC.

This clone was recorded once. V and J are TRBV10-1 and TRBJ2-4; D perhaps matches TRBD2 (6 bases). Germline-derived CDR1 and CDR2 are WNHNN and SYGVQD (reference sequence). V was trimmed by 4 bases and J by 9 bases, leaving 16 bases between them. CDR3 length: 14 residues. The CDR3 DNA reads as TGCGCCAGCAGTGTCACTGCCAAGGAGGGCATTCAGTACTTC. As protein: CASSVTAKEGIQYF.

This rearrangement joins TRBV30 to TRBJ2-7; D gene ambiguous. CDR1 GTSNPN and CDR2 SVGIG come from the germline V gene (reference sequence). This CDR3 is 12 amino acids long. Trimming took off 0 bases at V and 3 bases at J, with 6 bases between the two ends. As DNA, the CDR3 is TGTGCCTGGAGTGTAGAGAGCTACGAGCAGTACTTC. It specifies CAWSVESYEQYF.

The V gene is TRBV7-2, the J gene TRBJ2-5, with 10 bases identical to TRBD1. Germline loops: CDR1 SGHTA, CDR2 FQGNSA. V dropped 5 bases and J dropped 5; count of bases not matched to a gene: 8. The CDR3 is 15 amino acids. The CDR3 region has the DNA TGTGCCAGCAGCACGCGGACAGGGGGACGGGAGACCCAGTACTTC. The encoded protein is CASSTRTGGRETQYF.

As DNA, the CDR3 is TGTGCCAGCAGTGAAGGACCCACCTACGAGCAGTACTTC. Translated: CASSEGPTYEQYF. The genes are TRBV6-1 and TRBJ2-7, with D unclear. The CDR3 extends over 13 amino acids. V was shortened by 1 base and J by 2 bases, with 6 bases between the two germline ends. Germline V lookup: CDR1 MNHNS, CDR2 SASEGT.

The V and J genes are TRBV28 and TRBJ2-5; D ambiguous. Trimming shortened V by 5 bases and J by 11 bases, and 15 bases separated the two germline ends. CDR1 and CDR2 (germline): MDHEN, SYDVKM. This CDR3 comprises 12 residues. The CDR3 bases are TGTGCCAGCAGTCGTATGTCTTCAGAGCAGTACTTC. Protein product: CASSRMSSEQYF.

The chain recombines TRBV7-2 with TRBJ2-7, with TRBD1 matching over 8 bases. The trim removed 5 bases at V and 11 bases at J, leaving 11 bases unmatched. Germline CDR1 and CDR2: SGHTA and FQGNSA. CDR3 size: 13 residues. Here the CDR3 DNA reads TGTGCCAGCAGCGTCACCGCCCAGGGGGCTAAGTACTTC. Translating gives CASSVTAQGAKYF.

The J gene is TRBJ2-4, the V gene TRBV27; D call uncertain. The V gene lost 6 bases and the J gene lost 0 bases, with 24 bases spanning the gap. Germline CDR1 and CDR2: MNHEY and SMNVEV (reference sequence). This CDR3 region has 19 residues. CDR3 sequence: CASSPMKFLAGIAKNIQYF. The CDR3 bases are TGTGCCAGCAGCCCAATGAAGTTTCTGGCTGGTATAGCCAAAAACATTCAGTACTTC.

The chain recombines TRBV7-6 with TRBJ2-2, with D possibly called TRBD1 or TRBD2 (6 bases each). From germline, CDR1 is SGHVS and CDR2 FNYEAQ. The CDR3 covers 15 residues. V gave up 5 bases and J gave up 4 bases, with 14 bases separating them. The CDR3 nucleotides are TGTGCCAGCAGCCCCTCAACGGGGGCCACCGGGGAGCTGTTTTTT. The encoded protein is CASSPSTGATGELFF.

This clone has only a few counts. Different DNA sequences within this sample yield the same CDR3. V usage is TRBV5-1 and J usage is TRBJ1-1; D call uncertain. The CDR3 extends over 14 amino acids. Germline CDR1 SGHRS, CDR2 YFSETQ. Deletions cut 0 bases from V and 2 bases from J, with 8 bases between. In nucleotides, the CDR3 is TGCGCCAGCAGCTTGGTAGGTGGAAACACTGAAGCTTTCTTT. This sequence encodes CASSLVGGNTEAFF.

The chain is built from TRBV11-2 and TRBJ1-1; D might be TRBD1 (5 bases). Trimming cost V 5 bases and J 9 bases, with 13 bases left between them. The CDR3 sequence is 12 residues long. From germline, CDR1 is SGHAT and CDR2 FQNNGV. In DNA form, the CDR3 reads TGTGCCAGCAGCCCCGGGACGCCTAAAGCTTTCTTT. Translating gives CASSPGTPKAFF. The full variable domain, with the rest looked up from reference TRBV11-2 and TRBJ1-1, is EAGVAQSPRYKIIEKRQSVAFWCNPISGHATLYWYQQILGQGPKLLIQFQNNGVVDDSQLPKDRFSAERLKGVDSTLKIQPAKLEDSAVYLCASSPGTPKAFFGQGTRLTVV.